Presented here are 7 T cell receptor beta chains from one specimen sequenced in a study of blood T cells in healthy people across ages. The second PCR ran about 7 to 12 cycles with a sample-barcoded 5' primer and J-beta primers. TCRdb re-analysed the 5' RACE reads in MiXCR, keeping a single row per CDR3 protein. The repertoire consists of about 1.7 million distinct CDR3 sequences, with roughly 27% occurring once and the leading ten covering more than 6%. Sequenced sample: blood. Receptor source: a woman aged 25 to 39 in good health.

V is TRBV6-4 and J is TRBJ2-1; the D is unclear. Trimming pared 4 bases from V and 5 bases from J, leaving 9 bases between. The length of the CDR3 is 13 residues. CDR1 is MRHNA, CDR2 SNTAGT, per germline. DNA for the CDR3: TGTGCCAGCAGTGCAATGGAAAACAATGAGCAGTTCTTC. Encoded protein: CASSAMENNEQFF.

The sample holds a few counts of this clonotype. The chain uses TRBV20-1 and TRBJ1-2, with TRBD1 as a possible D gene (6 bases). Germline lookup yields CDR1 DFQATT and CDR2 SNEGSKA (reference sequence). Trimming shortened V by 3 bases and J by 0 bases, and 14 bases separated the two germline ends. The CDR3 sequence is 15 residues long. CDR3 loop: CSASFRGAANYGYTF. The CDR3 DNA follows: TGCAGTGCTAGTTTCCGGGGGGCAGCTAACTATGGCTACACCTTC.

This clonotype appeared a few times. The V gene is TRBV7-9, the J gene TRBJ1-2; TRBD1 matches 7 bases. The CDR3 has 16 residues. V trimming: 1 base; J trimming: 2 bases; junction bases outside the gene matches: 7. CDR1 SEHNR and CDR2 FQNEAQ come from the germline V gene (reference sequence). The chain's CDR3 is CASSLGSLGQNYGYTF. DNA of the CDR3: TGTGCCAGCAGCTTAGGTTCTTTGGGACAGAACTATGGCTACACCTTC.

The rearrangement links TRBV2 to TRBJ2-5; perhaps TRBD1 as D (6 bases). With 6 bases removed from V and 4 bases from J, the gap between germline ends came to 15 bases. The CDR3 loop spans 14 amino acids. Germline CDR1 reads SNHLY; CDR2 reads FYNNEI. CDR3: CASRIQGTTETQYF. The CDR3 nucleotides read TGTGCCAGCAGGATACAGGGAACGACAGAGACCCAGTACTTC.

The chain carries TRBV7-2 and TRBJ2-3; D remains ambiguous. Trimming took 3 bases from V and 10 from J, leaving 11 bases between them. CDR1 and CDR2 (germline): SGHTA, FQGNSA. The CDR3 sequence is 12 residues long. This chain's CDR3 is CASSLTLDAQYF. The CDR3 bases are TGTGCCAGCAGCTTGACACTCGATGCGCAGTATTTT.

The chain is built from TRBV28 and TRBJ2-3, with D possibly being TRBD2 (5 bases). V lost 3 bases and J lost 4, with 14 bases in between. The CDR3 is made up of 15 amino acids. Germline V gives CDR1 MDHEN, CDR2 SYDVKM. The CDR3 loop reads CASSFGGTAADTQYF. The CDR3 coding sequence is TGTGCCAGCAGTTTTGGAGGAACGGCCGCAGATACGCAGTATTTT.

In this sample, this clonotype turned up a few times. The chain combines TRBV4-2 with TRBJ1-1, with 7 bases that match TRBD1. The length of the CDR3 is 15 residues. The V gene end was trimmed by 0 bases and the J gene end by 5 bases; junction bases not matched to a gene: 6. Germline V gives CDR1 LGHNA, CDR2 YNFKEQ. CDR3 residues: CASSQETGRSTEAFF. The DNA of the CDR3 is TGTGCCAGCAGCCAAGAGACAGGGCGATCGACTGAAGCTTTCTTT.